This T cell receptor (beta chain) was captured in a study of blood T cells in healthy people across ages. Per germline, CDR1 MRHNA and CDR2 SNTAGT. Germline trimming cut 8 bases from V and 6 bases from J; bases unmatched to any gene: 12. This CDR3 region has 15 residues. Donors ranged from roughly 6 to 100 years old and were healthy Caucasians in Russia. A minimum of 5 micrograms of total RNA was extracted per sample. A second PCR of roughly 7 to 11 cycles used a sample-barcoded 5' primer and a J-beta primer mix. Using its own MiXCR run on the 5' RACE reads, TCRdb lists one record per CDR3 protein. The sample shows about 800,000 distinct CDR3 sequences, roughly 60% of them seen only once.

V usage is TRBV6-4 and J usage is TRBJ2-1; 8 bases agree with TRBD2. Sequences were obtained from blood. The sequence derives from a man aged 25-45 years in good health. The CDR3 reads CASSEPGLGPNEQFF. CDR3 DNA sequence: TGTGCCAGCTCCGAGCCGGGACTAGGACCCAATGAGCAGTTCTTC.